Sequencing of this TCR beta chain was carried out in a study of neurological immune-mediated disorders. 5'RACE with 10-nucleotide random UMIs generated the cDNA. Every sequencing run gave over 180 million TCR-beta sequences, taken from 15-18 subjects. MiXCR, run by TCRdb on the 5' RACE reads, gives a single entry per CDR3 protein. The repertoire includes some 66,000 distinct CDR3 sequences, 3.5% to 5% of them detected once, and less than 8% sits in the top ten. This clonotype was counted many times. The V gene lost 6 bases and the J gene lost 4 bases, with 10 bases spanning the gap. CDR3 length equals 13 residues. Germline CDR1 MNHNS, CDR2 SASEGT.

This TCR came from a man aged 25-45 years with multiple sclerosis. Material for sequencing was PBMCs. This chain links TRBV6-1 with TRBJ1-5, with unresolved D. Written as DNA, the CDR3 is TGTGCCAGCAGGCAGGACCTTAATCAGCCCCAGCATTTT. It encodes CASRQDLNQPQHF.